A selection of T cell receptor beta chains follows, all from one sample in a study of blood T cell repertoires in COVID-19. Clones were sequenced by immunoSEQ multiplex PCR, and TCRdb holds only the in-frame ones, with some missing. The sample has approximately 28,000 clones, around 65% seen once. Sequenced: peripheral blood. These receptor sequences come from a man aged 60-69 years with active or convalescent COVID-19. Each CDR3 is given with its conserved first and last residue. For some rows the clone size is stated as once, few or many, or as a class when expanded; others skip it.

v_call	j_call	clone_size	cdr3_aa
TRBV10-3	TRBJ2-7	-	CAIRDIQRDSYEQYF
TRBV14	TRBJ1-1	few	CASSRWTGMDTEAFF
TRBV7-8	TRBJ2-7	-	CASSSETGYEQYF
TRBV6-4	TRBJ2-7	few	CASSETSENEQYF
TRBV7-2	TRBJ1-2	-	CASSQSTGEGYGYTF
TRBV5-6	TRBJ2-2	-	CASSLVGGMEPGELFF
TRBV21-1	TRBJ1-6	few	CASSKGEQGSVNSPLHF
TRBV25-1	TRBJ2-3	-	CASSDPQGTTDTQYF
TRBV2	TRBJ2-2	few	CASRLSGTGSTGELFF
TRBV25-1	TRBJ1-2	-	CASSWQDYGYTF
TRBV7-6	TRBJ2-3	-	CASKSISGREADTQYF
TRBV3-1/TRBV3-2	TRBJ2-1	-	CASSQDMRGAGTFF
TRBV7-9	TRBJ1-2	-	CASSLGSGKGYTF
TRBV5-4	TRBJ2-3	-	CASSAGPGGAVLDTQYF
TRBV7-3	TRBJ1-6	-	CASSVTTNSPLHF
TRBV6-1	TRBJ1-5	-	CASSDRGKGLGQPQHF
TRBV7-9	TRBJ1-1	-	CASSRDALEAFF
TRBV2	TRBJ2-1	-	CASTGGTSGYNEQFF
TRBV10-2	TRBJ1-3	-	CASTGGTSSGNTIYF
TRBV5-4	TRBJ1-3	-	CASSLNPGLHSGNTIYF
TRBV5-4	TRBJ2-7	-	CASSLKSGQGPSYEQYF
TRBV2	TRBJ2-1	few	CASSEGQYNEQFF
TRBV11-3	TRBJ2-1	-	CASSRGTGTSGNEQFF
TRBV7-3	TRBJ1-1	-	CASSLNGGLAEAFF